Many counts were recorded for the clone carrying this T cell receptor beta chain. Germline CDR1 ENHRY, CDR2 SYGVKD. The V gene lost 6 bases and the J gene lost 3 bases, with 12 bases spanning the gap. The CDR3 totals 13 residues. TCRdb re-derived calls from the RT-PCR reads in MiXCR, one entry per CDR3 protein. Here the sample spans about 700,000 distinct CDR3 sequences, 13% to 15% being singletons. The chain has TRBV10-3 and TRBJ2-7, with D tentatively TRBD1 (6 bases). Input material: memory CD4+ T cells from blood. The clonotype comes from a female donor in good health, serving as a healthy control. Here the CDR3 reads CAIRDSQYYEQYF. CDR3 nucleotide sequence: TGTGCCATCAGGGACAGCCAATACTACGAGCAGTACTTC.